The clone carrying this TCR beta chain was seen a few times. The target antigen is unknown. The data derive from a study of blood T cells in healthy people across ages. This CDR3 is built from 14 residues. V gave up 5 bases and J gave up 5 bases, with 10 bases separating them. Germline CDR1 is SEHNR and CDR2 is FQNEAQ (reference sequence). Findings and caveats of the study: Estimated diversity across one million T cells was deemed an underestimate.

The use of a sample-barcoded 5' primer and a J-beta primer mix characterized a second PCR of about 7 to 12 cycles. TCRdb called the 5' RACE reads again in MiXCR, with one record for every CDR3 protein. The sample yields roughly 830,000 distinct CDR3 sequences, 60% to 80% seen once. The sample consisted of blood. The source is a man aged 30 to 39 in good health. The chain carries TRBV7-9 and TRBJ1-6; D ambiguous. In DNA form, the CDR3 reads TGTGCCAGCAGCCCCATGGCGGATAATTCACCCCTCCACTTT. This gives the protein CASSPMADNSPLHF.